The rows below give T cell receptor beta chains drawn from one sample of a study of control samples from healthy donors and cancer patients. Profiling relied on immunoSEQ multiplex PCR, and the TCRdb table lists in-frame clones only, not all of them. In the table there are approximately 86,000 clones, over 90% of which are singletons. The source material was blood. The source of these receptors is a woman aged 25 to 39 in good health. CDR3s include the opening cysteine and the closing phenylalanine or tryptophan. Fields, in order: V gene, J gene, clone size, D gene, CDR3 DNA, CDR3 protein. D genes are given only for firm matches. Clone size is not always given. Where it is, it says once, few, many or a class for expanded clones.

TRBV6-1,TRBJ1-2,once,TRBD1,TGTGCCAGCAGTGAATGGGGACAGGGGATGTCGAACTATGGCTACACCTTC,CASSEWGQGMSNYGYTF
TRBV12-2,TRBJ1-1,-,-,TGTGCAAGTCGCTTAGCGTTCAAGATGAACACTGAAGCTTTCTTT,CASRLAFKMNTEAFF
TRBV5-5,TRBJ2-1,few,TRBD1,TGTGCCAGCAGCTTGGGTATGGGACAGGGTTACAATGAGCAGTTCTTC,CASSLGMGQGYNEQFF
TRBV4-1,TRBJ1-1,-,-,TGCGCCAGCAGCCAAGCAGACGGTCCGCCGGGGGAAGCTTTCTTT,CASSQADGPPGEAFF
TRBV5-1,TRBJ1-1,-,-,TGCGCCAGCAGCCTATTACCCAAATGGCAGGGACCCAGCACTGAAGCTTTCTTT,CASSLLPKWQGPSTEAFF
TRBV14,TRBJ1-1,-,-,TGTGCCAGCAGCCAGTCGGATGGGGGTGGAACTGAAGCTTTCTTT,CASSQSDGGGTEAFF
TRBV4-1,TRBJ1-2,-,-,TGCGCCAGCAGCCAAGATGAGAACACAGCTAACTATGGCTACACCTTC,CASSQDENTANYGYTF
TRBV5-1,TRBJ2-1,-,-,TGCGCCAGCAGCCCCAGGGGCCAAGTACAACTCTCCTACAATGAGCAGTTCTTC,CASSPRGQVQLSYNEQFF
TRBV14,TRBJ1-2,-,-,TGTGCCAGCAGCCAGGGCTATGGCTACACCTTC,CASSQGYGYTF
TRBV10-1,TRBJ2-7,few,TRBD1,TGCGCCAGCAGTGATACCGGGACAGGGGACCACGAGCAGTACTTC,CASSDTGTGDHEQYF
TRBV2,TRBJ2-4,-,-,TGTGCCAGCAGCCCGGAAAACATTCAGTACTTC,CASSPENIQYF
TRBV2,TRBJ1-3,once,-,TGTGCCAGCAGTCGGGACTCTGGAAACACCATATATTTT,CASSRDSGNTIYF
TRBV11-3,TRBJ1-1,-,-,TGTGCCAGCAGCCCAATGAACACTGAAGCTTTCTTT,CASSPMNTEAFF
TRBV7-9,TRBJ1-6,-,TRBD1,TGTGCCAGCAGCGTTACAGGGGGCGTTGATTCACCCCTCCACTTT,CASSVTGGVDSPLHF
TRBV19,TRBJ1-2,-,-,TGTGCCAGTAGTGGTCGCGAGAGAAGGGGTAATGGCTACACCTTC,CASSGRERRGNGYTF
TRBV2,TRBJ1-5,-,-,TGTGCCAGCAGGGGCGCGGAGAATAGCAATCAGCCCCAGCATTTT,CASRGAENSNQPQHF
TRBV11-2,TRBJ1-1,-,-,TGTGCCAGCAGCCCCCTGGGGCGGGCAACTGAAGCTTTCTTT,CASSPLGRATEAFF
TRBV11-1,TRBJ2-5,-,-,TGTGCCAGCAGCTTAGGTTCAAGTTATGAGACCCAGTACTTC,CASSLGSSYETQYF
TRBV5-1,TRBJ1-1,-,-,TGCGCCAGCAGCCTAGGACAGACCAACACTGAAGCTTTCTTT,CASSLGQTNTEAFF
TRBV10-1,TRBJ1-2,-,-,TGCGCCAGCAGTGAGTGGGCTAACTATGGCTACACCTTC,CASSEWANYGYTF
TRBV3-1/TRBV3-2,TRBJ1-2,-,TRBD1,TGTGCCAGCAGCCAACGGGACAGGGGCGTTGACTACACCTTC,CASSQRDRGVDYTF
TRBV7-2,TRBJ1-2,-,TRBD1,TGTGCCAGCAGCCTGAAAACAGGGGGTTTGTTCTATGGCTACACCTTC,CASSLKTGGLFYGYTF
TRBV6-5,TRBJ1-2,-,-,TGTGCCAGCAGCCTACAGGAGAACTATGGCTACACCTTC,CASSLQENYGYTF
TRBV6-4,TRBJ2-7,-,-,TGTGCCAGCATAGGAAGGAGGTGTGGTTTCTACGAGCAGTACTTC,CASIGRRCGFYEQYF
TRBV12-3/TRBV12-4,TRBJ1-2,-,-,TGTGCCAGCAGCCCCCAAAGGTTCTATGGCTACACCTTC,CASSPQRFYGYTF
TRBV5-4,TRBJ2-3,-,TRBD2,TGTGCCAGCAGCTTGGGACTAGCGGGATTGGCAGATACGCAGTATTTT,CASSLGLAGLADTQYF
TRBV5-1,TRBJ2-3,-,-,TGCGCCAGCAGCCCCGGTGGGGGGAGACCAGATACGCAGTATTTT,CASSPGGGRPDTQYF
TRBV25-1,TRBJ1-1,-,-,TGTGCCAGCAGTGAACTCGACACTGAAGCTTTCTTT,CASSELDTEAFF
TRBV2,TRBJ1-4,-,-,TGTGCCAGCAAACAGGGCGAAAAACTGTTTTTT,CASKQGEKLFF
TRBV3-1/TRBV3-2,TRBJ2-7,-,-,TGTGCCAGCAGCCGACGATCTTACGAGCAGTACTTC,CASSRRSYEQYF
TRBV5-1,TRBJ2-7,-,-,TGCGCCAGCAGTTCCTTAGGAAGGACCTACGAGCAGTACTTC,CASSSLGRTYEQYF
TRBV7-3,TRBJ2-3,once,-,TGTGCCAGCAGCTTAAACGCGCTTCCGGATACGCAGTATTTT,CASSLNALPDTQYF
TRBV29-1,TRBJ2-5,-,-,TGCAGCGTAGTTACAGGGCCGGAGACCCAGTACTTC,CSVVTGPETQYF
TRBV27,TRBJ1-6,-,-,TGTGCCAGCACCTTTGGGGGCTCCTATAATTCACCCCTCCACTTT,CASTFGGSYNSPLHF
TRBV10-3,TRBJ2-3,-,-,TGTGCCATCAGTCCACAGGTCCGGGCTCAAGATACGCAGTATTTT,CAISPQVRAQDTQYF
TRBV4-1,TRBJ1-2,-,TRBD1,TGCGCCAGCAGCCTCAGGGGGGGGCAGGGAGGCTACACCTTC,CASSLRGGQGGYTF
TRBV18,TRBJ1-3,-,-,TGTGCCAGCTCACCAACAGTGGACGGAAACACCATATATTTT,CASSPTVDGNTIYF
TRBV7-9,TRBJ2-1,-,TRBD2,TGTGCCAGCATCGTACTAGCGGGAGCTTACAATGAGCAGTTCTTC,CASIVLAGAYNEQFF
TRBV18,TRBJ2-7,once,-,TGTGCCAGCTCACCGGACTTGTCCGACTACGAGCAGTACTTC,CASSPDLSDYEQYF
TRBV4-2,TRBJ2-1,-,-,TGTGCCAGCAGCCAAGCCACGGGAGCCTCCTACAATGAGCAGTTCTTC,CASSQATGASYNEQFF
TRBV6-1,TRBJ2-2,-,-,TGTGCCAGCAGTGAATCCGAGGTCGGGGAGCTGTTTTTT,CASSESEVGELFF
TRBV19,TRBJ1-5,-,-,TGTGCCAGTAGTATAGATGGGGGGAGCAATCAGCCCCAGCATTTT,CASSIDGGSNQPQHF
TRBV4-1,TRBJ2-1,-,-,TGCGCCAGCAGCCACGTTCTATCTGGCGGTCACAATGAGCAGTTCTTC,CASSHVLSGGHNEQFF
TRBV19,TRBJ2-2,once,TRBD1,TGTGCCACCACACCTACAGGGGCTCCCGGGGAGCTGTTTTTT,CATTPTGAPGELFF
TRBV11-2,TRBJ1-1,-,TRBD1,TGTGCCAGCAGCTTGGGCAGGGGGCGTACTGAAGCTTTCTTT,CASSLGRGRTEAFF
TRBV25-1,TRBJ1-1,-,-,TGTGCCAGCAGTGAAATTGGTCGCCCAGCTTTCTTT,CASSEIGRPAFF
TRBV5-1,TRBJ2-1,-,TRBD2,TGCGCCAGCAGCTTACGGACTAGCGGGGTTAGTAATGAGCAGTTCTTC,CASSLRTSGVSNEQFF
TRBV6-5,TRBJ1-2,-,TRBD1,TGTGCCAGCATAGACCGGGACAGGGCCTATGGCTACACCTTC,CASIDRDRAYGYTF
TRBV5-5,TRBJ2-3,-,TRBD1,TGTGCCAGCGAGGACAGGTTGCCAGATACGCAGTATTTT,CASEDRLPDTQYF
TRBV11-3,TRBJ2-7,-,TRBD2,TGTGCCAGCAGCTTAGTGACTAGCGGGACAAACGAGCAGTACTTC,CASSLVTSGTNEQYF
TRBV28,TRBJ2-2,-,-,TGTGCCAGCAGTTTATTGGGCAGGGCGAACACCGGGGAGCTGTTTTTT,CASSLLGRANTGELFF
TRBV28,TRBJ1-1,-,-,TGTGCCAGCAGTTCGCCACAGGGTTCCCCGGGATACACTGAAGCTTTCTTT,CASSSPQGSPGYTEAFF
TRBV12-3/TRBV12-4,TRBJ2-1,-,-,TGTGCCAGCAGCCAAAGAAATGAGCAGTTCTTC,CASSQRNEQFF
TRBV19,TRBJ2-3,-,TRBD1,TGTGCCAGTAGTCCTACACGACAGGGAAATACGCAGTATTTT,CASSPTRQGNTQYF
TRBV3-1/TRBV3-2,TRBJ1-4,-,-,TGTGCCAGCAGCCAATGGGGGTCTAATGAAAAACTGTTTTTT,CASSQWGSNEKLFF